The TCR beta chain under discussion was sequenced for a study of cytomegalovirus exposure and HLA in healthy donors. Study observations and caveats: Being productive about 90% or about 30% of the time was typical of most TCR beta V segments in an earlier analysis. Several top significant clusters appeared, in a later analysis, to be linked to common viral pathogens.

About this clone: No antigen is known for it.

Primers: 60 Vbeta forward and 13 Jbeta reverse. The data were produced by immunoSEQ multiplex PCR, yet TCRdb's version contains in-frame clones alone and is incomplete. The sample lists some 65,000 clones; about 70% were seen once. Germline V gene data show CDR1 as MDHEN and CDR2 as SYDVKM. The germline V and J ends were trimmed by 3 bases and 2 bases, with 17 bases remaining between them. The CDR3 extends over 16 amino acids. The chain joins TRBV28 to TRBJ2-7, with D possibly matching TRBD2 (6 bases). This TCR came from a woman aged 30 to 39 in good health and CMV-seronegative. The sequenced material came from PBMCs. CDR3 DNA sequence: TGTGCCAGCAGTTTCCCCGGGACTCCAAAACCCTACGAGCAGTACTTC. Translated, it gives CASSFPGTPKPYEQYF.